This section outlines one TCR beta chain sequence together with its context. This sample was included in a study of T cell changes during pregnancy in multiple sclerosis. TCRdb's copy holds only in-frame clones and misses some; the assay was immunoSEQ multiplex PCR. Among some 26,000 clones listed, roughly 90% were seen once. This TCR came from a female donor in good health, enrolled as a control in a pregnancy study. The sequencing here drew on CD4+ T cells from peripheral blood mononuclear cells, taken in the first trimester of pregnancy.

The CDR3 DNA reads as TGTGCCATCAGTGAGACAGCGGGAGGTTACGAGCAGTACTTC. Translated, it gives CAISETAGGYEQYF. This sequence joins TRBV10-3 and TRBJ2-7; 9 positions match TRBD2. The CDR3 is made up of 14 amino acids. Trimming took 2 bases from V and 4 from J; bases not matched to a gene: 3. Germline CDR1 is ENHRY and CDR2 is SYGVKD.